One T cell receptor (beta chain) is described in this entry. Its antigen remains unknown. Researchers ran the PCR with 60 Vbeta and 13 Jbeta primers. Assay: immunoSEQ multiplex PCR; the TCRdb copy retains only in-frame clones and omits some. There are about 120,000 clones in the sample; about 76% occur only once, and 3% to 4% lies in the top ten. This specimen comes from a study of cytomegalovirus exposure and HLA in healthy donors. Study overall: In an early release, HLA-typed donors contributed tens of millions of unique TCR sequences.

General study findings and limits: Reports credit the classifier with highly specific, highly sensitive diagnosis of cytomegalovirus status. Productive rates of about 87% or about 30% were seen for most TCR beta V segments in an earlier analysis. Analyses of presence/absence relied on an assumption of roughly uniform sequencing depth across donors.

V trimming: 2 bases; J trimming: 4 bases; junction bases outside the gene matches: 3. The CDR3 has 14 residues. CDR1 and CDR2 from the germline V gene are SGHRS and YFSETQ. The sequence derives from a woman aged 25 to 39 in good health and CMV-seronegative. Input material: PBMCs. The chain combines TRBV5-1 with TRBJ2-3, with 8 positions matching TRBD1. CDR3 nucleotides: TGCGCCAGCAGCTTACTGACAGGGGCAGATACGCAGTATTTT. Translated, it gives CASSLLTGADTQYF. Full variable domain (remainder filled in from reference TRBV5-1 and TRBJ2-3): KAGVTQTPRYLIKTRGQQVTLSCSPISGHRSVSWYQQTPGQGLQFLFEYFSETQRNKGNFPGRFSGRQFSNSRSEMNVSTLELGDSALYLCASSLLTGADTQYFGPGTRLTVL.